This TCR beta chain was retrieved from a study of cytomegalovirus exposure and HLA in healthy donors. Overall study results and limits: Presence/absence analyses supposed approximately even sequencing depth among donors. CMV serostatus was the only recorded immune exposure for donors. Fewer N-insertions (relative to the approximately 700-donor mean) were reportedly seen in an Asian-associated ancestry cluster in a later analysis.

On this clone: Antigen specificity is unknown.

PCR primers comprised 60 Vbeta and 13 Jbeta primers. Some clones are missing from TCRdb's copy, which holds only in-frame ones; the method was immunoSEQ multiplex PCR. In the table there are about 40,000 clones, over 60% of which are singletons. The TCR comes from a man aged 40-55 years in good health and CMV-seronegative. The sequencing input was PBMCs.

In nucleotides, the CDR3 is TGTGCCAGCAGTCCTTCGACGGGTGTCAACTATGGCTACACCTTC. Translated, it gives CASSPSTGVNYGYTF. The chain carries TRBV27 and TRBJ1-2; D gene ambiguous. The V end was cut by 5 bases, the J end by 2 bases, with 15 bases between. CDR3 length: 15 amino acids. Germline values: CDR1 MNHEY, CDR2 SMNVEV (reference sequence).